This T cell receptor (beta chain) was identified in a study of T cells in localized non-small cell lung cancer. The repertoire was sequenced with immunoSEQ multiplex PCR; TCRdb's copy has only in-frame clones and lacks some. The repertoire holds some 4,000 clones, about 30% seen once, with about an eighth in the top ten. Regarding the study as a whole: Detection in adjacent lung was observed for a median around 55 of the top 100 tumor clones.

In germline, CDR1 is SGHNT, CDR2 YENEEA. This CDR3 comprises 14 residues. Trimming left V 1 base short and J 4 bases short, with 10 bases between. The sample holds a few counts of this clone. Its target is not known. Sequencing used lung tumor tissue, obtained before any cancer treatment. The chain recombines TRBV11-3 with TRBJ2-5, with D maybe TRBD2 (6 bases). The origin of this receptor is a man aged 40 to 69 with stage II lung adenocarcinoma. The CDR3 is CASSLGLVRETQYF. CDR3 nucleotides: TGTGCCAGCAGCTTAGGACTAGTCCGAGAGACCCAGTACTTC.